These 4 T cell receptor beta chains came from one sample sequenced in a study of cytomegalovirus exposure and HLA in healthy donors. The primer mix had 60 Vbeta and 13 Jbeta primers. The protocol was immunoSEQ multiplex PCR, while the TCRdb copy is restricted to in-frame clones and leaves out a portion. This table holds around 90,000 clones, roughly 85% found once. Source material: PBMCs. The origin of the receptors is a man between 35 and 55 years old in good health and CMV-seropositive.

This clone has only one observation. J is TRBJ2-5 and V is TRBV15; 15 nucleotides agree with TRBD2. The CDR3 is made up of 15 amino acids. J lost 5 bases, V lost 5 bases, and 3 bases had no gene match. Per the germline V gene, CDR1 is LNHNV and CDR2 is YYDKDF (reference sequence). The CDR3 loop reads CATSLGTSGGETQYF. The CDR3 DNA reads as TGTGCCACCAGCCTCGGGACTAGCGGGGGGGAGACCCAGTACTTC.

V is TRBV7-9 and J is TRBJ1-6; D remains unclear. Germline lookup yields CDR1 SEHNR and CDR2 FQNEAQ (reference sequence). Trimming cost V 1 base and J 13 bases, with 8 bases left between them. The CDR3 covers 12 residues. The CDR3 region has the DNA TGTGCCAGCAGCTTAGATACGGGGCCCCTCCACTTT. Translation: CASSLDTGPLHF.

The CDR3 coding sequence is TGTGCCAGCAGTCAAGTGGGGGGGTTAGGCACCGGGGAGCTGTTTTTT. Translated, it gives CASSQVGGLGTGELFF. The J gene is TRBJ2-2, the V gene TRBV25-1; 7 bases are a match to TRBD2. CDR1 is MGHDK and CDR2 is SYGVNS in the germline V gene. The CDR3 covers 16 residues. Trimming at V came to 5 bases and at J to 4 bases, leaving 10 bases not matched to a gene.

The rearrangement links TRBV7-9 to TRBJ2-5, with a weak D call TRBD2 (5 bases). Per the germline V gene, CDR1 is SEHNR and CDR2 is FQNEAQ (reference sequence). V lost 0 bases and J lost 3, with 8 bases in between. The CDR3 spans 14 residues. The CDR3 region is CASSLASGKETQYF. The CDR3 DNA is TGTGCCAGCAGCTTAGCGTCGGGGAAAGAGACCCAGTACTTC.